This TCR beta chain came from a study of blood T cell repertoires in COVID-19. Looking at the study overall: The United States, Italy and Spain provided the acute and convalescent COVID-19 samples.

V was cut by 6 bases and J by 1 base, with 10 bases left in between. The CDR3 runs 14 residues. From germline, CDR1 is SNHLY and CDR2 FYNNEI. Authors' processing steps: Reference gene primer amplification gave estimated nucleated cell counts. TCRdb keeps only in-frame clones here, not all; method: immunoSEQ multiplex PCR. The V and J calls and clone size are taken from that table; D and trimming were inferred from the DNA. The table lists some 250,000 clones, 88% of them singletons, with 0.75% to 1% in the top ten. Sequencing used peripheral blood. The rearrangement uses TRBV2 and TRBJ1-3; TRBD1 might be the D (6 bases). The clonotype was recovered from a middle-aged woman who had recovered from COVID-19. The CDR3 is CASRLTGSGNTIYF. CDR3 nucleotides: TGTGCCAGCAGGCTGACAGGTTCTGGAAACACCATATATTTT.